The 28 T cell receptor beta chains in this list originate from one sample, sequenced in a study of shared clonotypes between healthy human individuals. The repertoire was sequenced with immunoSEQ multiplex PCR; TCRdb's copy has only in-frame clones and lacks some. The sample consists of roughly 110,000 clones, about 67% of them appearing once. Sequencing used memory CD8+ T cells sorted from blood. Subset denoted: CD45RO+ cells pooled with CCR7-negative TemRA cells. These receptors all stem from a woman aged 30 to 39 in good health.

This clone showed up many times. Germline and junction disagree at one end, which may indicate a read error. V and J are TRBV2 and TRBJ2-7, with 7 bases that match TRBD2. The CDR3 contains 13 residues. CDR1 is SNHLY and CDR2 is FYNNEI in the germline V gene. The CDR3 sequence: CASTTTSSDEQYF. In DNA form, the CDR3 reads TGTGCCAGCACCACGACTAGCTCCGACGAGCAGTACTTC.

CDR3 protein: CASSYFPGANEQYF. In nucleotides, the CDR3 is TGTGCCAGCAGTTACTTTCCAGGGGCAAACGAGCAGTACTTC. V gene TRBV6-6 combines with J gene TRBJ2-7; D is perhaps TRBD1 (6 bases). This CDR3 region has 14 residues. Trimming removed 1 base at V and 5 bases at J, with 12 bases between. Germline V CDR1 and CDR2: MNHNY, SVGAGI (reference sequence).

The CDR3: CASRKGLHNEQFF. The CDR3 DNA sequence: TGTGCCAGCAGAAAGGGACTCCACAATGAGCAGTTCTTC. J is TRBJ2-1 and V is TRBV6-4; tentatively, D is TRBD2 (6 bases). Trimming pared 6 bases from V and 5 bases from J, leaving 11 bases between. The CDR3 is 13 residues long. Germline V gives CDR1 MRHNA, CDR2 SNTAGT.

The V call is TRBV19, the J call TRBJ2-7; no definite D call. Germline V lookup: CDR1 LNHDA, CDR2 SQIVND (reference sequence). This CDR3 spans 13 amino acids. V dropped 2 bases and J dropped 6 bases, with 11 bases sitting between them. CDR3 bases: TGTGCCAGTAGTATATACCCCCCTGTCGAGCAGTACTTC. It is translated as CASSIYPPVEQYF.

The chain recombines TRBV11-3 with TRBJ2-2, with 9 bases fitting TRBD2. Germline CDR1 is SGHNT and CDR2 is YENEEA. V lost 4 bases, J lost 6 bases, and 6 bases stayed unmatched. This CDR3 contains 15 residues. CDR3 nucleotide sequence: TGTGCCAGCAGCTCGGGACTAGCCCTACCCGGGGAGCTGTTTTTT. This encodes CASSSGLALPGELFF.

The chain's CDR3 is CASSRDRSEQYF. The CDR3 DNA sequence: TGCGCCAGCAGCCGAGACAGGTCCGAGCAGTACTTC. The rearrangement uses TRBV5-1 and TRBJ2-7; possibly TRBD1 for D (6 bases). The CDR3 consists of 12 residues. Germline loops: CDR1 SGHRS, CDR2 YFSETQ. Trimming removed 4 bases from V and 6 bases from J, with 11 bases in between.

This clone was seen a few times. The V call is TRBV4-3, the J call TRBJ1-1; D remains unclear. Trimming stripped 0 bases from V and 6 bases from J, with 11 bases between. The CDR3 has 14 residues. Germline lookup yields CDR1 LGHNA and CDR2 YSLEER. In nucleotides, the CDR3 is TGCGCCAGCAGCCAAGAGATCCGGGCTCCTGAAGCTTTCTTT. It encodes CASSQEIRAPEAFF.

The CDR3 DNA reads TGTGCCAGCAGTTTATTTGGGGGAAAGGGATCCTACGAGCAGTACTTC. This sequence encodes CASSLFGGKGSYEQYF. The V and J genes are TRBV27 and TRBJ2-7, with D perhaps assigned TRBD1 or TRBD2 (5 bases each). Germline-derived CDR1 and CDR2 are MNHEY and SMNVEV (reference sequence). The V end was cut by 1 base, the J end by 1 base, with 14 bases between. CDR3 size: 16 residues.

The CDR3 is CASSLDRDTQYF. The CDR3 bases are TGCGCCAGCAGCTTAGATAGGGATACGCAGTATTTT. The gene calls are TRBV5-1 and TRBJ2-3; no definite D call. The CDR3 length is 12 residues. Trimming left V 2 bases short and J 6 bases short, with 7 bases between. Per germline, CDR1 SGHRS and CDR2 YFSETQ.

This chain joins TRBV19 and TRBJ2-1, with D unresolved. The V end was cut by 5 bases, the J end by 8 bases, with 13 bases between. Germline V gives CDR1 LNHDA, CDR2 SQIVND (reference sequence). This CDR3 spans 13 amino acids. Here the CDR3 reads CASSFRGIYEQFF. DNA for the CDR3: TGTGCCAGTAGTTTTCGTGGGATCTATGAGCAGTTCTTC.

This clone occurred many times. The chain employs TRBV2 and TRBJ2-1; 7 bases align to TRBD2. The CDR3 extends over 17 amino acids. Trimming cost V 3 bases and J 8 bases; bases outside gene matches: 16. Looked up from germline, CDR1 is SNHLY and CDR2 is FYNNEI. CDR3 amino acids: CASSEGEGLAEMDEQFF. CDR3 nucleotides: TGTGCCAGCAGTGAGGGGGAAGGGCTAGCGGAGATGGATGAGCAGTTCTTC.

This clone was detected ten times or more. This sequence joins TRBV29-1 and TRBJ2-1, with unresolved D. CDR1 and CDR2 (germline): SQVTM, ANQGSEA. The V end lost 6 bases, the J end lost 1 base, and 16 bases lay between the germline ends. This CDR3 is built from 15 residues. The CDR3 DNA is TGCAGCGTCCACCTTTACCTTAGTTCCTACAATGAGCAGTTCTTC. It yields the protein CSVHLYLSSYNEQFF.

The chain's CDR3 is CSVTGVLGDEQFF. CDR3 DNA sequence: TGCAGCGTCACGGGGGTCTTAGGGGATGAGCAGTTCTTC. The chain joins TRBV29-1 to TRBJ2-1; tentatively, D is TRBD2 (6 bases). CDR1 and CDR2 from the germline V gene are SQVTM and ANQGSEA. CDR3 length: 13 amino acids. The germline V and J ends were trimmed by 6 bases and 8 bases, with 17 bases remaining between them.

This chain connects TRBV19 to TRBJ2-1, with a tentative D call TRBD2 (6 bases). In germline, CDR1 is LNHDA, CDR2 SQIVND (reference sequence). The germline V and J ends were trimmed by 1 base and 1 base, with 8 bases remaining between them. The CDR3 is 15 residues long. In DNA, the CDR3 is TGTGCCAGTAGTATAGCGGGAGAGTCCTACAATGAGCAGTTCTTC. Translation gives CASSIAGESYNEQFF.

Only one count was recorded for this clone. The same CDR3 also results from other DNA sequences found in this sample. CDR3 sequence: CASSPSRLAGSYNEQFF. The CDR3 nucleotides are TGTGCCAGCAGCCCAAGCCGACTAGCGGGATCCTACAATGAGCAGTTCTTC. The rearrangement joins TRBV7-9 to TRBJ2-1, with 11 positions matching TRBD2. The V gene end was trimmed by 5 bases and the J gene end by 1 base; junction bases not matched to a gene: 7. CDR1 SEHNR and CDR2 FQNEAQ come from the germline V gene (reference sequence). The CDR3 consists of 17 residues.

This chain uses TRBV5-4 with TRBJ1-1; a weak D match, TRBD1 (5 bases). Germline assignment: CDR1 SGHNT and CDR2 YYREEE (reference sequence). V lost 2 bases to trimming and J lost 3 bases, with 11 bases between them. This CDR3 is 14 amino acids long. CDR3 sequence: CASSFGGVDTEAFF. DNA for the CDR3: TGTGCCAGCAGCTTTGGGGGGGTCGACACTGAAGCTTTCTTT.

This clone was picked up a small number of times. The CDR3 DNA follows: TGTGCCAGCAGCTTAGGACCAGGTCTGGACGAGCAGTACTTC. This sequence encodes CASSLGPGLDEQYF. The rearrangement joins TRBV13 to TRBJ2-7; D is undetermined. The CDR3 contains 14 residues. Trimming removed 0 bases from V and 5 bases from J, with 11 bases in between. Germline CDR1 reads PRHDT; CDR2 reads FYEKMQ (reference sequence).

The genes are TRBV6-4 and TRBJ2-5, with 7 bases aligning to TRBD1. With V trimmed by 3 bases and J by 2 bases, 6 bases remained unmatched. The CDR3 extends over 15 amino acids. Germline V gene data show CDR1 as MRHNA and CDR2 as SNTAGT. CDR3: CASSEHPGQQETQYF. CDR3 nucleotide sequence: TGTGCCAGCAGTGAGCATCCGGGACAGCAAGAGACCCAGTACTTC.

The chain couples TRBV5-4 to TRBJ2-5, with D uncertain. The CDR3 is 11 residues long. Germline values: CDR1 SGHNT, CDR2 YYREEE (reference sequence). V lost 5 bases and J lost 5, with 7 bases in between. CDR3 in DNA: TGTGCCAGCAGTCTTGAGGAGACCCAGTACTTC. As protein: CASSLEETQYF.

The J gene is TRBJ1-2, the V gene TRBV7-9, with 12 bases lining up with TRBD1. The CDR3 has 15 residues. CDR1 is SEHNR, CDR2 FQNEAQ, per germline (reference sequence). Trimming cost V 4 bases and J 7 bases; bases outside gene matches: 7. CDR3 nucleotides: TGTGCCAGCAGCTCCGGGACAGGGGGCTTGAGTGGCTACACCTTC. This gives the protein CASSSGTGGLSGYTF.

The chain employs TRBV11-2 and TRBJ2-7, with a tentative D call TRBD2 (5 bases). This CDR3 is 14 amino acids long. Trimming shortened V by 4 bases and J by 0 bases, and 10 bases separated the two germline ends. The germline V gene encodes CDR1 SGHAT and CDR2 FQNNGV. For the CDR3, the DNA is TGTGCCAGCAGCTCCGGACTTAACTCCTACGAGCAGTACTTC. Its protein is CASSSGLNSYEQYF.

This clone was counted between two and nine times. J is TRBJ2-1 and V is TRBV28; 12 bases agree with TRBD2. In germline, CDR1 is MDHEN, CDR2 SYDVKM. CDR3 length: 15 residues. The trim removed 6 bases at V and 4 bases at J, leaving 4 bases unmatched. CDR3 sequence (DNA): TGTGCCAGCAGACTGACTAGCGGGAGATACAATGAGCAGTTCTTC. This encodes CASRLTSGRYNEQFF.

The table lists this clone with a few counts. This sample also contains other DNA sequences that code for the same CDR3. The rearrangement joins TRBV6-5 to TRBJ2-3, with a weak D call TRBD1 (6 bases). Germline assignment: CDR1 MNHEY and CDR2 SVGAGI. V lost 7 bases and J lost 4, with 6 bases in between. The CDR3 consists of 11 residues. The CDR3 bases are TGTGCCAGCAAGGGGGCAGATACGCAGTATTTT. Translation: CASKGADTQYF.

The rearrangement uses TRBV19 and TRBJ1-1, with 10 bases that match TRBD1. CDR1 is LNHDA, CDR2 SQIVND, per germline (reference sequence). The CDR3 is made up of 16 amino acids. The V segment lost 5 bases and the J segment 4 bases; nucleotides outside the gene matches: 10. In DNA, the CDR3 is TGTGCCAGTAGTCCCCGGACAGGGGGGTTGCCCACTGAAGCTTTCTTT. Translated, it gives CASSPRTGGLPTEAFF.

As regards this clone: Other DNA sequences of this sample code for an identical CDR3. The genes are TRBV7-2 and TRBJ2-7, with TRBD1 identical over 9 bases. The junction had 7 bases not matched to a gene; V was cut back by 5 bases and J by 2 bases. The germline V gene has CDR1 SGHTA and CDR2 FQGNSA. The CDR3 is made up of 15 amino acids. This CDR3 reads CASSPSGTGTYEQYF. The CDR3 coding sequence is TGTGCCAGCAGCCCCTCCGGGACAGGGACCTACGAGCAGTACTTC. The full variable domain, its missing parts supplied by reference TRBV7-2 and TRBJ2-7, is GAGVSQSPSNKVTEKGKDVELRCDPISGHTALYWYRQSLGQGLEFLIYFQGNSAPDKSGLPSDRFSAERTGGSVSTLTIQRTQQEDSAVYLCASSPSGTGTYEQYFGPGTRLTVT.

This clone was counted many times. The chain recombines TRBV6-4 with TRBJ2-1; 10 nucleotides align to TRBD2. The V gene's germline CDR1 is MRHNA and CDR2 SNTAGT. The CDR3 covers 15 residues. V shed 3 bases and J 8 bases; nucleotides not matched to a gene: 7. The CDR3 coding sequence is TGTGCCAGCAGTGATGGTCTAGCGGGAGCCCATGAGCAGTTCTTC. Protein sequence: CASSDGLAGAHEQFF.

This clone occurred once. The chain joins TRBV11-2 to TRBJ2-7, with a tentative D call TRBD2 (6 bases). This CDR3 has 14 residues. The germline CDR1 and CDR2 sequences are SGHAT and FQNNGV. V was shortened by 3 bases and J by 3 bases, with 12 bases between the two germline ends. CDR3 bases: TGTGCCAGCAGCTTTGATCTCGGGGGCTACGAGCAGTACTTC. Its translation is CASSFDLGGYEQYF. Full variable domain (remainder filled in from reference TRBV11-2 and TRBJ2-7): EAGVAQSPRYKIIEKRQSVAFWCNPISGHATLYWYQQILGQGPKLLIQFQNNGVVDDSQLPKDRFSAERLKGVDSTLKIQPAKLEDSAVYLCASSFDLGGYEQYFGPGTRLTVT.

The gene calls are TRBV4-2 and TRBJ2-7; D may be TRBD1 (6 bases). The CDR3 loop spans 13 amino acids. Germline values: CDR1 LGHNA, CDR2 YNFKEQ. Trimming stripped 2 bases from V and 5 bases from J, with 10 bases between. The CDR3 loop reads CASSQFRGDEQYF. The CDR3 nucleotides are TGTGCCAGCAGCCAATTCAGGGGCGACGAGCAGTACTTC.